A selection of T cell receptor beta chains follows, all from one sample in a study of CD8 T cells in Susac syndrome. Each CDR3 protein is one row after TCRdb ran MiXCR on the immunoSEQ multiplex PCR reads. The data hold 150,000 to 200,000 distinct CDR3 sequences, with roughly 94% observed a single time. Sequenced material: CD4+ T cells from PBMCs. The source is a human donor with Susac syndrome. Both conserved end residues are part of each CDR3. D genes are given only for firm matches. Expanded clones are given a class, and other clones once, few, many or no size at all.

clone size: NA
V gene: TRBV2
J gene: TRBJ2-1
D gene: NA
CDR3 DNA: TGTGCCAGCAGTGTGACATTCTACAATGAGCAGTTCTTC
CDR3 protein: CASSVTFYNEQFF

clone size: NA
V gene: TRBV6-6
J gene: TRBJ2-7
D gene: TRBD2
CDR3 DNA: TGTGCCAGCAGTTCACTAGCGACCCCCTACGAGCAGTACTTC
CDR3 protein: CASSSLATPYEQYF

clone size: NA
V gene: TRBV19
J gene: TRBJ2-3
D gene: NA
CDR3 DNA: TGTGCCACCAAGCCCTCTAGAGGTACGCAGTATTTT
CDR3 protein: CATKPSRGTQYF

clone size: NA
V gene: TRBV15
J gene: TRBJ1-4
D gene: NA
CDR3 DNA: TGTGCCACCAGCAGAGATCTCTCTGCAACTAATGAAAAACTGTTTTTT
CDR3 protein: CATSRDLSATNEKLFF

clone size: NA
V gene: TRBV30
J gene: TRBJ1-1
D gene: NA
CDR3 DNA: TGTGCCTGGAGGGGAGGGGGGGACACTGAAGCTTTCTTT
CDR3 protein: CAWRGGGDTEAFF

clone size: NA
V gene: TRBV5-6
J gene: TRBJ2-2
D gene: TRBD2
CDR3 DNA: TGTGCCAGCAGCTTTCTTAGCGGGGGAACCGGGGAGCTGTTTTTT
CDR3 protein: CASSFLSGGTGELFF

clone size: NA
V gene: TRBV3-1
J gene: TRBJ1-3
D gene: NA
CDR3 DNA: TGTGCCAGCAGCCAAGTGGCAGGCCACTCTGGAAACACCATATATTTT
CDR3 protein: CASSQVAGHSGNTIYF

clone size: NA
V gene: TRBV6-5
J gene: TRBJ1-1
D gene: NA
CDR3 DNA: TGTGCCAGCACGAGAGACGCCGATCTGACTGAAGCTTTCTTT
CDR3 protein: CASTRDADLTEAFF

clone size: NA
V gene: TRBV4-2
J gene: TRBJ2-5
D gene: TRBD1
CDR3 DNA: TGTGCCAGCAGCGAACCGGGACAGGGGGGGGAGACCCAGTACTTC
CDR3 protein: CASSEPGQGGETQYF

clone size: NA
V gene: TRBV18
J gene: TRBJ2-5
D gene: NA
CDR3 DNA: TGTGCCAGCTCCCCCGGAGCTTTAGAGACCCAGTACTTC
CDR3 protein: CASSPGALETQYF

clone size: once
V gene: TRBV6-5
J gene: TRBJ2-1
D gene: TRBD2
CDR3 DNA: TGTGCCAGCAGTTACTCGAATCGGGGGGGCCGAGAGCAGTTCTTC
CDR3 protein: CASSYSNRGGREQFF

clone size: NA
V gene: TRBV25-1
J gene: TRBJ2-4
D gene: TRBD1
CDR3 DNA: TGTGCCAGCGGTACCGGGACAGACTTAAACATTCAGTACTTC
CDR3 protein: CASGTGTDLNIQYF

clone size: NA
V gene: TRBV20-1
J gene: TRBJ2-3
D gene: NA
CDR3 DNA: TGCAGTGCTCCGGATGTGGGGGTTGGGACAGATACGCAGTATTTT
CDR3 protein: CSAPDVGVGTDTQYF

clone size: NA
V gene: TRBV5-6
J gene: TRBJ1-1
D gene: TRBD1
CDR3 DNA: TGTGCCAGCAGCATACAGGGGCGCCACCCTGAAGCTTTCTTT
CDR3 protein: CASSIQGRHPEAFF

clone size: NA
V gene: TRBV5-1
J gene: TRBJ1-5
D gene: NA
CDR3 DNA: TGCGCCAGCAGCTTGTTCCCCAATCAGCCCCAGCATTTT
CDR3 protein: CASSLFPNQPQHF

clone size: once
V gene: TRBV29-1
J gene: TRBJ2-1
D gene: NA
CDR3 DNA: TGCAGCGTCGCCCTAAGACGTCACTCCTACAATGAGCAGTTCTTC
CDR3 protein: CSVALRRHSYNEQFF

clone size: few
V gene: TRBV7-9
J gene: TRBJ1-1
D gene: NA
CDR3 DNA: TGTGCCAGCAGCTTAGCTGACAGGAACACTGAAGCTTTCTTT
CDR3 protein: CASSLADRNTEAFF

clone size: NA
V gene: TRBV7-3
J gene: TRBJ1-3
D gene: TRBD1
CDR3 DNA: TGTGCCAGCAGCCCAGGGGGCCCTGGAAACACCATATATTTT
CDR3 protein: CASSPGGPGNTIYF

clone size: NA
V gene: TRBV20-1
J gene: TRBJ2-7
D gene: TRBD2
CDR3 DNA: TGCAGTGCTATACCCCGCGGGAGGTTTTCCGAGGGGGAGCAGTACTTC
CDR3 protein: CSAIPRGRFSEGEQYF

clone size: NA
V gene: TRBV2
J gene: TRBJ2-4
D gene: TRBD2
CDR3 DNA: TGTGCCAGCAGTGAAGCGCTGGGGACTAGCGGGGGGCCGAAAAACATTCAGTACTTC
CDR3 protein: CASSEALGTSGGPKNIQYF

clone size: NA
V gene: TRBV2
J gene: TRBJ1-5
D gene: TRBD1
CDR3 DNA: TGTGCCACCTCCGGACAGGTTAATCAGCCCCAGCATTTT
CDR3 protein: CATSGQVNQPQHF

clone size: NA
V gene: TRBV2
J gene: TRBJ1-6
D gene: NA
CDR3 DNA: TGTGCCAGCAGTGAAAGGGGTGCCGCTTCACCCCTCCACTTT
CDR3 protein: CASSERGAASPLHF

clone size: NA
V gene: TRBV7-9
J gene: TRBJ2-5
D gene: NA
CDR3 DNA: TGTGCCAGCGATATCGAGGAGACCCAGTACTTC
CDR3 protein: CASDIEETQYF

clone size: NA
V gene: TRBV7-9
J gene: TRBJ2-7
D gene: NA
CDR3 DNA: TGTGCCAGCAGCTTAGGACTCGGATCCTACGAGCAGTACTTC
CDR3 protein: CASSLGLGSYEQYF

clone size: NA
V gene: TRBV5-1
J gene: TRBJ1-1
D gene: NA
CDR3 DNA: TGCGCCAGCAGCCCCCCCGCGGAGAACACTGAAGCTTTCTTT
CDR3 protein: CASSPPAENTEAFF

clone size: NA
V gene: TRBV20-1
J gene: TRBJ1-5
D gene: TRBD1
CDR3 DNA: TGCAGTGCTGCTCCGGGACAGAATAATCAGCCCCAGCATTTT
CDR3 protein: CSAAPGQNNQPQHF

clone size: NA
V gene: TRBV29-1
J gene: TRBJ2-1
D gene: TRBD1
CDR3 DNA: TGCAGCGTTGGACAGGGATTGAATGAGCAGTTCTTC
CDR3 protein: CSVGQGLNEQFF

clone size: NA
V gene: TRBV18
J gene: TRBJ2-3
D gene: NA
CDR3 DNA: TGTGCCAGCTCAGCTCGGGATACGCAGTATTTT
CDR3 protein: CASSARDTQYF

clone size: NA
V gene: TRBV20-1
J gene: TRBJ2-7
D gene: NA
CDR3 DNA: TGCAGTGCTGACAGCCTGGTCGGCTACGAGCAGTACTTC
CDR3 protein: CSADSLVGYEQYF

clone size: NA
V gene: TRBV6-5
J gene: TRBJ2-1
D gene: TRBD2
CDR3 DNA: TGTGCCAGCAGTTCGGCCCTAGGACTAGCGGGGGACAATGAGCAGTTCTTC
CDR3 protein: CASSSALGLAGDNEQFF

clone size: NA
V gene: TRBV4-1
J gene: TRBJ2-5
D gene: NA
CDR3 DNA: TGCGCCAGCAGCCAAGATGCCCACCAAGAGACCCAGTACTTC
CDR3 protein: CASSQDAHQETQYF

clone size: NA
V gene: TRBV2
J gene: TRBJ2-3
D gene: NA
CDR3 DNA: TGTGCCAGCGCGCCTGTGACAGATACGCAGTATTTT
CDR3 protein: CASAPVTDTQYF

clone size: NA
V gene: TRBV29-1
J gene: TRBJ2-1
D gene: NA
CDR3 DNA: TGCAGCGTTGAGAGGGGATTTGGTGAGCAGTTCTTC
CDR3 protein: CSVERGFGEQFF

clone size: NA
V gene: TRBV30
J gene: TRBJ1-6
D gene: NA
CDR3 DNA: TGTGCCTGGAGACTCAGGGGAAGCTCCTATAATTCACCCCTCCACTTT
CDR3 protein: CAWRLRGSSYNSPLHF

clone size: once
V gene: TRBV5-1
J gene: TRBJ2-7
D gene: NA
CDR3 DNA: TGCGCCAGCAGCTTGGCCGGGGGCAACATGGGGCAGTACTTC
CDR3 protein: CASSLAGGNMGQYF

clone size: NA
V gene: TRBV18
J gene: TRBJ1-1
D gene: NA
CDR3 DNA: TGTGCCAGCTCACCACGCCGGGGATCTGACACTGAAGCTTTCTTT
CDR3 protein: CASSPRRGSDTEAFF

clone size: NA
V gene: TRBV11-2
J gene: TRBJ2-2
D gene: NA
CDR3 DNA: TGTGCCAGCAGCTACCTAAGGGGTACCGGGGAGCTGTTTTTT
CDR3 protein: CASSYLRGTGELFF

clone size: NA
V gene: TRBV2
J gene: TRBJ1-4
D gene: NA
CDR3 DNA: TGTGCCAGCAGACAGGAAGTGGATGAAAAACTGTTTTTT
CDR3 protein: CASRQEVDEKLFF

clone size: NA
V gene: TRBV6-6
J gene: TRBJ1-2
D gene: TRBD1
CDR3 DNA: TGTGCCAGCAGTTACCAGGACAGGGAGGAAGGCTACACCTTC
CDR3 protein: CASSYQDREEGYTF

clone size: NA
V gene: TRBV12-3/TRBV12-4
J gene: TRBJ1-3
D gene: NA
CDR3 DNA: TGTGCCAGCACTAGGGGAGTCGGAAACACCATATATTTT
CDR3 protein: CASTRGVGNTIYF

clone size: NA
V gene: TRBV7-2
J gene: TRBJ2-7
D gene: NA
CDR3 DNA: TGTGCCAGCAGCTTAGGTCCAGGGAGATACGAGCAGTACTTC
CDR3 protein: CASSLGPGRYEQYF

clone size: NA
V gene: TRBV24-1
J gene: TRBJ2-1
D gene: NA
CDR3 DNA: TGTGCCACCAGTGCCGCGAGTGGGGGGCAATCCCCGCAGTTCTTC
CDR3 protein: CATSAASGGQSPQFF

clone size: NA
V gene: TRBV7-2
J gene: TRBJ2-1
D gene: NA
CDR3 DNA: TGTGCCAGCAGCCCTGGGATCCACAATGAGCAGTTCTTC
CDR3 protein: CASSPGIHNEQFF

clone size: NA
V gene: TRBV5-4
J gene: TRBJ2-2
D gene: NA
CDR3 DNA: TGTGCCAGCAGCTTGGGTCAGGACACCGGGGAGCTGTTTTTT
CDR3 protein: CASSLGQDTGELFF

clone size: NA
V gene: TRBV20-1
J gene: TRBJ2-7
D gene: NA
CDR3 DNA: TGCAGTGCTAGCCCTGACACCCTAGAGGAGCAGTACTTC
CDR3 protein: CSASPDTLEEQYF

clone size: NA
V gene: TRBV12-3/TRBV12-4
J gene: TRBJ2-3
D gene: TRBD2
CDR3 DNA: TGTGCCAGCAGCCCTAGGGGACTAGACACAGATACGCAGTATTTT
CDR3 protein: CASSPRGLDTDTQYF

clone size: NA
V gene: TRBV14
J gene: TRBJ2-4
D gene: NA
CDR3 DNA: TGTGCCAGCAGCCATTCCAGTCCCGGGGCCAAAAACATTCAGTACTTC
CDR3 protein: CASSHSSPGAKNIQYF

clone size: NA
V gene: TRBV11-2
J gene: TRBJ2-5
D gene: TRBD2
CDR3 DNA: TGTGCCAGCAGCCCCGGAGCGGGGAACCAAGAGACCCAGTACTTC
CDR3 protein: CASSPGAGNQETQYF

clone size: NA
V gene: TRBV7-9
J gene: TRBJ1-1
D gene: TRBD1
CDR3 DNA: TGTGCCAGCAGCCCCCCGGGGACAGCGAACACTGAAGCTTTCTTT
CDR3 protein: CASSPPGTANTEAFF

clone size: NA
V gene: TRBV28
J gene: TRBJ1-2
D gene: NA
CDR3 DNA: TGTGCCAGCAGTTTAGGTTTTCGTCGGGGTGGCTACACCTTC
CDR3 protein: CASSLGFRRGGYTF

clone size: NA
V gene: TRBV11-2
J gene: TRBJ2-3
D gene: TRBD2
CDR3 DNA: TGTGCCAGCAGCCCCAACGGGAGGGGGGGGGCAGATACGCAGTATTTT
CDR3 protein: CASSPNGRGGADTQYF

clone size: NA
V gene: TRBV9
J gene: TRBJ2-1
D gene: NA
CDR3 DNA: TGTGCCAGCAGCGATTCGGGGGAGCCACACAATGAGCAGTTCTTC
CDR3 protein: CASSDSGEPHNEQFF

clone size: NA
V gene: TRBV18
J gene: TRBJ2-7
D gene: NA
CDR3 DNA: TGTGCCAGCTCACCGGGGGCCCACGAGCAGTACTTC
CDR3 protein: CASSPGAHEQYF

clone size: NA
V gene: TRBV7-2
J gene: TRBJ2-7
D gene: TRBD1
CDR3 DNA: TGTGCCAGCAGCTCGACAGGGAGCAACGAGCAGTACTTC
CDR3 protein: CASSSTGSNEQYF

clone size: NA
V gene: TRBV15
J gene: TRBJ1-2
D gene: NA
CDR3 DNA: TGTGCCACCTTGAAAGGAGGCTACACCTTC
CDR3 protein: CATLKGGYTF

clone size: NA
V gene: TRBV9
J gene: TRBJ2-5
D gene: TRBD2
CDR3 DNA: TGTGCCAGCAGCGTAATAGCGGGGGGGGTTGAGACCCAGTACTTC
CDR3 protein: CASSVIAGGVETQYF

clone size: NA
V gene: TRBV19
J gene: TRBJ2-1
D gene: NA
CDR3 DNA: TGTGCCAGGCAGGCTATCCGGTTCTTC
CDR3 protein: CARQAIRFF

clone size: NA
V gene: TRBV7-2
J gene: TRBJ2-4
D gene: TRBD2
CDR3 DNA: TGTGCCAGCAGCTTAGGCGGGGGGAGGAACATTCAGTACTTC
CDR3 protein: CASSLGGGRNIQYF

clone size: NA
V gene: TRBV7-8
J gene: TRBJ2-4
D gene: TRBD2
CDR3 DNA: TGTGCCAGCAGCTCGGGACTAGCGGGGGGGCACAAAAACATTCAGTACTTC
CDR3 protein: CASSSGLAGGHKNIQYF

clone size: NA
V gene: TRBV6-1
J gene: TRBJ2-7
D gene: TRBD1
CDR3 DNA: TGTGCCAGCAGTGGGGACAGGGGTGAAGTGGACGAGCAGTACTTC
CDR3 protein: CASSGDRGEVDEQYF